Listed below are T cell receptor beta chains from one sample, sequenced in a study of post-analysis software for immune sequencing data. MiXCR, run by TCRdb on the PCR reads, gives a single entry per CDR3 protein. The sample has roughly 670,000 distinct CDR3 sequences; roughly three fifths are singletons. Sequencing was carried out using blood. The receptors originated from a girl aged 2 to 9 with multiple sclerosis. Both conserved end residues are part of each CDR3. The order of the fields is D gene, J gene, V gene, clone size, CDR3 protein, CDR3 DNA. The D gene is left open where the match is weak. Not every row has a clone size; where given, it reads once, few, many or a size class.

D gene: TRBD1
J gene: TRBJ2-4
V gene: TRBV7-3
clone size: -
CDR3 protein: CASSLKKTGGGIQYF
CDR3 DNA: TGTGCCAGCAGCTTAAAGAAAACAGGGGGAGGCATTCAGTACTTC

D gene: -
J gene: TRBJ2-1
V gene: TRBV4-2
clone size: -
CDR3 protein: CASSRELDGVNEQFF
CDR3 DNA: TGTGCCAGCAGCCGAGAGCTGGACGGCGTCAATGAGCAGTTCTTC

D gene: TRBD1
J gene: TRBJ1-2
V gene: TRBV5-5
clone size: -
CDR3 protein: CASSPTPGQGIGAYGYTF
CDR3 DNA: TGTGCCAGCAGCCCCACCCCGGGACAGGGGATAGGCGCATATGGCTACACCTTC

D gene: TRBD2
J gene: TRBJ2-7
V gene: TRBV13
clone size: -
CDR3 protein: CASSLGAGGVGEQYF
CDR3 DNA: TGTGCCAGCAGCTTAGGAGCGGGAGGTGTAGGGGAGCAGTACTTC

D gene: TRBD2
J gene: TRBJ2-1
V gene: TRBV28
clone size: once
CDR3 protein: CASSTSGSMSYNEQFF
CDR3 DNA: TGTGCTAGCAGCACCAGCGGGAGTATGTCCTACAATGAGCAGTTCTTC

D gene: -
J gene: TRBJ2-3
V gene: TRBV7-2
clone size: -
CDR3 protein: CASSLSRGTSTDTQYF
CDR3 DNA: TGTGCCAGCAGCCTGAGTCGGGGAACTAGCACAGATACGCAGTATTTT

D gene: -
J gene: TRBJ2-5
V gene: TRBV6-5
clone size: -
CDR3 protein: CASSYPPQETQYF
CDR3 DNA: TGTGCCAGCAGTTACCCCCCTCAAGAGACCCAGTACTTC

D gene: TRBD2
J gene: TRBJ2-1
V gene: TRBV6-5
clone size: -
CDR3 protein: CASSYSTGRAGNEQFF
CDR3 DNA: TGTGCCAGCAGTTACTCGACCGGGAGAGCGGGGAATGAGCAGTTCTTC

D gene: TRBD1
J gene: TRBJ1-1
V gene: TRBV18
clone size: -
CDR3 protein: CASSPRQGTPEAFF
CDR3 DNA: TGTGCCAGCTCACCCCGACAGGGAACACCCGAAGCTTTCTTT

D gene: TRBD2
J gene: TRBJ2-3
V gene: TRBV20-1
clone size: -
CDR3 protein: CSASGGRGDTQYF
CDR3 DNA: TGCAGTGCAAGCGGGGGGAGGGGGGATACGCAGTATTTT

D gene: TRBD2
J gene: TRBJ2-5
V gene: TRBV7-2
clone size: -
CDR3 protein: CASRLGTSGFWKETQYF
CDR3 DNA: TGTGCCAGCAGGCTAGGGACTAGCGGGTTTTGGAAGGAGACCCAGTACTTC

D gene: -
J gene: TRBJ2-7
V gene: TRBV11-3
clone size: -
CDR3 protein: CASSLHADSYEQYF
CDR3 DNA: TGTGCCAGCAGCTTACACGCAGACTCCTACGAGCAGTACTTC